This T cell receptor (beta chain) emerged from a study of cytomegalovirus exposure and HLA in healthy donors. Trimming pared 4 bases from V and 10 bases from J, leaving 8 bases between. The length of the CDR3 is 10 residues. Germline loops: CDR1 SQVTM, CDR2 ANQGSEA. 13 Jbeta primers and 60 Vbeta primers were used for the PCR. Data came from immunoSEQ multiplex PCR; TCRdb stores just in-frame clones and leaves some out. The sample records about 120,000 clones, around 66% being singletons. This chain uses TRBV29-1 with TRBJ2-1; D gene uncertain. The TCR originated in a man between 18 and 29 years old in good health and CMV-seronegative. The specimen sequenced was PBMCs. The DNA of the CDR3 is TGCAGCGTTGTGGAGAGCGAGCAGTTCTTC. It encodes CSVVESEQFF.